The 32 T cell receptor beta chains in this list originate from one sample, sequenced in a study of blood T cell repertoires in COVID-19. Generated by immunoSEQ multiplex PCR, the TCRdb table keeps only in-frame clones and is missing some. The sample carries about 77,000 clones, roughly 90% recorded once. Sequencing used peripheral blood. All receptors come from an elderly woman with active or convalescent COVID-19.

V gene TRBV5-5 combines with J gene TRBJ1-6; tentative D call: TRBD1 (5 bases). The germline gives CDR1 SGHKS, CDR2 YYEKEE (reference sequence). The CDR3 contains 17 residues. Trimming pared 1 base from V and 7 bases from J, leaving 18 bases between. CDR3 residues: CASSLILVDSENSPLHF. The CDR3 nucleotides read TGTGCCAGCAGCTTGATTTTGGTAGACAGCGAAAATTCACCCCTCCACTTT.

CDR3 in DNA: TGTGCCAGCAGTGACTCACGGACAGGGTTAGGAGAGACCCAGTACTTC. Translating it yields CASSDSRTGLGETQYF. The chain combines TRBV6-4 with TRBJ2-5; 8 bases agree with TRBD1. The V segment lost 0 bases and the J segment 4 bases; nucleotides outside the gene matches: 7. Germline CDR1 reads MRHNA; CDR2 reads SNTAGT. This CDR3 has 16 residues.

In this sample, this clone turned up once. In DNA, the CDR3 is TGTGCCAGCAGTTACCGGGACAGGAGAGGAAACTATGGCTACACCTTC. Translated: CASSYRDRRGNYGYTF. V usage is TRBV6-5 and J usage is TRBJ1-2; 8 bases align to TRBD1. Looked up from germline, CDR1 is MNHEY and CDR2 is SVGAGI. V shed 2 bases, J shed 2 bases, and the junction held 7 bases outside the gene matches. The CDR3 totals 16 residues.

The chain has TRBV4-3 and TRBJ1-2; 7 bases match TRBD1. With 3 bases clipped from V and 6 bases from J, the junction kept 10 bases outside the gene matches. Germline assignment: CDR1 LGHNA and CDR2 YSLEER. The CDR3 spans 15 residues. The CDR3 region has the DNA TGCGCCAGCAGCCACCCGGACAGGCCGCAGCATGGCTACACCTTC. This gives the protein CASSHPDRPQHGYTF.

The genes are TRBV6-5 and TRBJ1-6; unclear D gene. The V and J ends lost 7 bases and 0 bases respectively, with 7 bases between them. CDR3 size: 14 residues. The germline V gene encodes CDR1 MNHEY and CDR2 SVGAGI. In DNA, the CDR3 is TGTGCCAGCACCGGTAGCTCCTATAATTCACCCCTCCACTTT. Protein product: CASTGSSYNSPLHF.

The chain uses TRBV10-3 and TRBJ2-3; 7 bases align to TRBD2. This CDR3 is built from 13 residues. Germline lookup yields CDR1 ENHRY and CDR2 SYGVKD. Germline trimming cut 7 bases from V and 1 base from J; bases unmatched to any gene: 2. CDR3 bases: TGTGCCATCATGGGGGGGGGCACAGATACGCAGTATTTT. Translation: CAIMGGGTDTQYF.

The rearrangement joins TRBV2 to TRBJ2-7, with D possibly matching TRBD2 (5 bases). Germline CDR1 reads SNHLY; CDR2 reads FYNNEI. This CDR3 region has 13 residues. The ends were cut back, 8 bases at V and 0 bases at J, with 11 bases in the middle. The CDR3 is CASGGRSSYEQYF. Here the CDR3 DNA reads TGTGCCAGCGGAGGACGGTCCTCCTACGAGCAGTACTTC.

Concerning this clone itself: A read error may account for a junction end that differs from germline. The V call is TRBV7-2, the J call TRBJ1-2; 7 bases line up with TRBD1. The germline V gene has CDR1 SGHTA and CDR2 FQGNSA. The CDR3 length is 14 residues. The CDR3 sequence is CASSHPDRADGYTF. CDR3 DNA sequence: TGTGCCAGCAGTCATCCTGACAGGGCGGATGGATACACCTTC.

This chain uses TRBV7-9 with TRBJ1-1; TRBD1 matches at 7 bases. The germline CDR1 and CDR2 sequences are SEHNR and FQNEAQ (reference sequence). The CDR3 loop spans 13 amino acids. V lost 8 bases and J lost 7; bases outside the gene matches: 10. The CDR3 spells CASARDSFYEAFF. The CDR3 DNA is TGTGCCAGCGCACGGGACAGCTTTTATGAAGCTTTCTTT. The variable domain in full, with the rest retrieved from reference TRBV7-9 and TRBJ1-1, is DTGVSQNPRHKITKRGQNVTFRCDPISEHNRLYWYRQTLGQGPEFLTYFQNEAQLEKSRLLSDRFSAERPKGSFSTLEIQRTEQGDSAMYLCASARDSFYEAFFGQGTRLTVV.

This chain uses TRBV5-4 with TRBJ2-7; a possible D gene is TRBD1 (6 bases). Germline assignment: CDR1 SGHNT and CDR2 YYREEE (reference sequence). Between the trimmed V and J ends, which lost 4 bases and 2 bases, there was a span of 16 bases. This CDR3 is 15 amino acids long. This chain's CDR3 is CASSHQVRGTYEQYF. The CDR3 bases are TGTGCCAGCAGCCATCAAGTCAGGGGCACCTACGAGCAGTACTTC.

The chain is built from TRBV19 and TRBJ2-7; TRBD2 matches at 14 bases. Germline CDR1 reads LNHDA; CDR2 reads SQIVND (reference sequence). This CDR3 is 15 amino acids long. The V gene end was trimmed by 10 bases and the J gene end by 4 bases; junction bases not matched to a gene: 9. DNA of the CDR3: TGTGCCACCACCCCCGGGACTAGCGGGGGTTACGAGCAGTACTTC. Translated, it gives CATTPGTSGGYEQYF.

The CDR3 reads CASSPEKLAGTDTQYF. The CDR3 DNA reads as TGCGCCAGCAGCCCAGAAAAGCTAGCGGGCACAGATACGCAGTATTTT. The chain recombines TRBV5-1 with TRBJ2-3; 7 bases align to TRBD2. V shed 4 bases, J shed 1 base, and the junction held 9 bases outside the gene matches. The CDR3 covers 16 residues. Germline V lookup: CDR1 SGHRS, CDR2 YFSETQ.

The chain recombines TRBV7-8 with TRBJ2-5, with TRBD1 identical over 11 bases. Germline CDR1 and CDR2: SGHVS and FQNEAQ. V lost 7 bases and J lost 5; bases outside the gene matches: 15. The CDR3 sequence is 17 residues long. The CDR3 reads CASILDMDRGHQETQYF. The CDR3 nucleotides read TGTGCCAGCATTCTGGATATGGACAGGGGGCATCAGGAGACCCAGTACTTC.

This clone was seen just once. The chain has TRBV28 and TRBJ1-6; weak D call: TRBD1 (5 bases). CDR1 is MDHEN and CDR2 is SYDVKM in the germline V gene. The CDR3 covers 14 residues. V was cut by 5 bases and J by 9 bases, with 14 bases left in between. The CDR3: CASSAPGLISPLHF. The CDR3 bases are TGTGCCAGCAGTGCCCCGGGACTGATTTCACCCCTCCACTTT.

The chain joins TRBV28 to TRBJ2-7; 8 bases match TRBD1. CDR3 length: 13 amino acids. Germline V gene data show CDR1 as MDHEN and CDR2 as SYDVKM. V lost 6 bases and J lost 1; bases outside the gene matches: 2. The CDR3 sequence is CASRDRGSYEQYF. The DNA for the CDR3 is TGTGCCAGCAGAGACAGGGGATCCTACGAGCAGTACTTC.

This clone has more than one count but fewer than ten. This sequence joins TRBV10-3 and TRBJ1-1, with D hard to call. The CDR3 has 14 residues. The V end lost 6 bases, the J end lost 4 bases, and 15 bases lay between the germline ends. Germline V CDR1 and CDR2: ENHRY, SYGVKD. The CDR3 loop reads CAIRAAKRFTEAFF. Here the CDR3 DNA reads TGTGCCATCAGGGCAGCAAAGCGGTTCACTGAAGCTTTCTTT.

The V gene is TRBV29-1, the J gene TRBJ1-5; possible D gene TRBD1, 5 bases. V lost 4 bases to trimming and J lost 8 bases, with 18 bases between them. Germline V gene lookup returns CDR1 SQVTM and CDR2 ANQGSEA. The CDR3 consists of 14 residues. The CDR3 sequence: CSVATRQGIEPQHF. In nucleotides, the CDR3 is TGCAGCGTTGCCACACGTCAGGGAATCGAGCCCCAGCATTTT.

The chain links TRBV19 to TRBJ2-1, with 7 bases lining up with TRBD2. Germline V gene lookup returns CDR1 LNHDA and CDR2 SQIVND (reference sequence). The J segment lost 2 bases and the V segment lost 5 bases, leaving 6 bases of the junction unmatched. This CDR3 is 15 amino acids long. The CDR3 region is CASSVQAGTYNEQFF. CDR3 coding DNA: TGTGCCAGTAGTGTCCAAGCGGGGACCTACAATGAGCAGTTCTTC.

The sample holds one count of this clone. The chain combines TRBV3-1 (or the pseudogene TRBV3-2) with TRBJ1-2, with TRBD1 identical over 7 bases. CDR3 size: 14 residues. The V gene end was trimmed by 4 bases and the J gene end by 4 bases; junction bases not matched to a gene: 6. In germline, CDR1 is LGHDT, CDR2 YNNKEL (reference sequence). Here the CDR3 DNA reads TGTGCCAGCAGCCGCCAAGGGGACAGCTATGGCTACACCTTC. This gives the protein CASSRQGDSYGYTF.

This sequence joins TRBV10-3 and TRBJ2-1, with D possibly matching TRBD1 (6 bases). The V gene's germline CDR1 is ENHRY and CDR2 SYGVKD. V was cut by 5 bases and J by 4 bases, with 9 bases left in between. The CDR3 runs to 13 residues. For the CDR3, the DNA is TGTGCCATCAGTCATACAGGGTACAATGAGCAGTTCTTC. This translates into CAISHTGYNEQFF.

This clone was seen a few times. J is TRBJ1-2 and V is TRBV4-3; 7 positions match TRBD1. The length of the CDR3 is 14 residues. Trimming removed 0 bases from V and 7 bases from J; junction bases left unmatched: 5. The V gene's germline CDR1 is LGHNA and CDR2 YSLEER. The DNA of the CDR3 is TGCGCCAGCAGCCAAGATAGGCAGGGGGTTGGCTACACCTTC. The encoded protein is CASSQDRQGVGYTF.

The chain recombines TRBV12-1 with TRBJ1-5; the table names TRBD1, a call not compared with the DNA. TRBV12-1 is assigned pseudogene status. The length of the CDR3 is 18 residues. CDR3 residues: CASSSRDRGRELTQPQHF. The CDR3, as DNA: TGTGCCAGCAGCTCCCGGGACAGGGGGCGGGAATTGACTCAGCCCCAGCATTTT.

The chain employs TRBV3-1 (or the pseudogene TRBV3-2) and TRBJ1-6; the match to TRBD1 covers 9 bases. J was trimmed by 3 bases and V by 6 bases; bases with no gene match: 6. Germline V lookup: CDR1 LGHDT, CDR2 YNNKEL (reference sequence). The CDR3 is 16 amino acids. CDR3 DNA sequence: TGTGCCAGCAGGCTGGGACAGGGCTACTATAATTCACCCCTCCACTTT. Its translation is CASRLGQGYYNSPLHF.

This clone was detected only once. The chain recombines TRBV25-1 with TRBJ1-6; D unresolved. CDR1 is MGHDK, CDR2 SYGVNS, per germline. This CDR3 region has 13 residues. The ends were cut back, 8 bases at V and 7 bases at J, with 12 bases in the middle. The CDR3 nucleotides are TGTGCCAGCGGGAGTCGTACGAATTCACCCCTCCACTTT. Its protein is CASGSRTNSPLHF.

The J gene is TRBJ2-7, the V gene TRBV7-9, with D tentatively TRBD1 (6 bases). Germline CDR1 is SEHNR and CDR2 is FQNEAQ (reference sequence). The V gene lost 5 bases and the J gene lost 1 base, with 9 bases spanning the gap. The CDR3 covers 13 residues. The CDR3 loop reads CASSTDRSYEQYF. For the CDR3, the DNA is TGTGCCAGCAGCACAGACAGGTCCTACGAGCAGTACTTC.

This rearrangement joins TRBV3-1 (or the pseudogene TRBV3-2) to TRBJ2-2, with unresolved D. Germline CDR1 and CDR2: LGHDT and YNNKEL (reference sequence). The CDR3 contains 16 residues. V lost 4 bases, J lost 2 bases, and 14 bases lay in between. The CDR3 sequence: CASSRNRVENTGELFF. CDR3 DNA: TGTGCCAGCAGCCGGAACCGGGTCGAAAACACCGGGGAGCTGTTTTTT.

This chain links TRBV6-2 or TRBV6-3 with TRBJ2-7; TRBD2 might be the D (5 bases). The V gene lost 8 bases and the J gene lost 7 bases, with 21 bases spanning the gap. The CDR3 runs to 14 residues. Per the germline V gene, CDR1 is MNHEY and CDR2 is SVGEGT. Here the CDR3 reads CASGRVSGRGEQYF. Written as DNA, the CDR3 is TGTGCCAGCGGCCGGGTCAGTGGGAGAGGAGAGCAGTACTTC.

This sequence joins TRBV7-2 and TRBJ2-4; D is uncertain. V gave up 1 base and J gave up 2 bases, with 6 bases separating them. This CDR3 comprises 14 residues. The germline V gene encodes CDR1 SGHTA and CDR2 FQGNSA. The CDR3, as DNA: TGTGCCAGCAGCTTAGGGGCTTCCAAAAACATTCAGTACTTC. This encodes CASSLGASKNIQYF.

This clone was detected only a few times. The chain carries TRBV7-2 and TRBJ1-5; unclear D gene. This CDR3 is 15 amino acids long. V was cut by 3 bases and J by 0 bases, with 9 bases left in between. In germline, CDR1 is SGHTA, CDR2 FQGNSA. CDR3 sequence: CASSLGEYSNQPQHF. CDR3 DNA sequence: TGTGCCAGCAGCTTGGGAGAGTATAGCAATCAGCCCCAGCATTTT.

The rearrangement uses TRBV7-3 and TRBJ2-6; D perhaps matches TRBD2 (5 bases). The V gene lost 3 bases and the J gene lost 3 bases, with 6 bases spanning the gap. The CDR3 sequence is 14 residues long. Germline V lookup: CDR1 SGHTA, CDR2 FQGTGA. The CDR3 reads CASSFGGGANVLTF. As DNA, the CDR3 is TGTGCCAGCAGCTTCGGAGGTGGGGCCAACGTCCTGACTTTC.

A single count supports this clone. J is TRBJ1-1 and V is TRBV7-9, with D hard to call. Germline CDR1 is SEHNR and CDR2 is FQNEAQ (reference sequence). The germline V and J ends were trimmed by 5 bases and 2 bases, with 18 bases remaining between them. The CDR3 sequence is 16 residues long. CDR3 in DNA: TGTGCCAGCAGCCCATTCGGGTCTCGGGTAAACACTGAAGCTTTCTTT. This sequence encodes CASSPFGSRVNTEAFF.

The chain joins TRBV5-1 to TRBJ2-1; D may be TRBD1 (6 bases). The germline CDR1 and CDR2 sequences are SGHRS and YFSETQ. The CDR3 covers 13 residues. The V gene lost 4 bases and the J gene lost 4 bases, with 9 bases spanning the gap. CDR3 nucleotides: TGCGCCAGCAGCATTGGGACATACAATGAGCAGTTCTTC. Translation: CASSIGTYNEQFF.